A single sample gave rise to the 14 T cell receptor beta chains below, sequenced in a study of T and B cells in COVID-19 patients. TRB was amplified from around 230-520 ng of blood genomic DNA. Multiplex PCR with BIOMED2 TRB-A/B primer pools amplified TRB rearrangements. Via MiXCR, TCRdb re-called the multiplex PCR reads, giving one row per CDR3 protein. Of several thousand distinct CDR3 sequences in the sample, 25% to 30% were seen once. The sample consisted of blood. The receptor source for this set is a human donor with active COVID-19. The donor label of this sample is uncertain.

Relative to its sample, this clonotype is medium-sized. The chain combines TRBV12-3 or TRBV12-4 with TRBJ2-2; 8 bases agree with TRBD1. V gave up 6 bases and J gave up 3 bases; unmatched junction bases: 9. The CDR3 contains 16 residues. The CDR3 reads CASRRTGFSDTGELFF. The DNA of the CDR3 is TGTGCCAGCAGAAGGACAGGGTTCTCTGACACCGGGGAGCTGTTTTTT.

This chain joins TRBV5-1 and TRBJ2-5; D gene unclear. The CDR3 contains 15 residues. Germline CDR1 and CDR2: SGHRS and YFSETQ. V dropped 2 bases and J dropped 4 bases, with 15 bases sitting between them. The CDR3 nucleotides are TGCGCCAGCAGCTTACCGGACCCGTCAGGAGAGACCCAGTACTTC. Protein sequence: CASSLPDPSGETQYF.

The chain has TRBV20-1 and TRBJ2-1; 9 bases align to TRBD1. The junction had 10 bases not matched to a gene; V was cut back by 5 bases and J by 5 bases. The CDR3 runs 15 residues. The germline V gene has CDR1 DFQATT and CDR2 SNEGSKA (reference sequence). The CDR3 here is CSASPGTGYDNEQFF. CDR3 sequence (DNA): TGCAGTGCTTCTCCCGGGACAGGGTACGACAATGAGCAGTTCTTC.

This clonotype is categorized as medium-sized (0.01 to 0.1%). The genes are TRBV11-3 and TRBJ2-3; 9 bases are a match to TRBD1. V gave up 4 bases and J gave up 3 bases; unmatched junction bases: 5. The CDR3 is 15 residues long. In germline, CDR1 is SGHNT, CDR2 YENEEA. The chain's CDR3 is CASSSGTGFTDTQYF. CDR3 DNA: TGTGCCAGCAGCTCGGGGACAGGGTTTACAGATACGCAGTATTTT.

This chain uses TRBV24-1 with TRBJ2-1; D remains ambiguous. Germline V gene data show CDR1 as KGHDR and CDR2 as SFDVKD. The V and J ends lost 5 bases and 0 bases respectively, with 10 bases between them. The CDR3 is 15 residues long. Here the CDR3 reads CATSADRGSYNEQFF. The CDR3 DNA sequence: TGTGCCACCAGTGCCGACCGTGGCTCCTACAATGAGCAGTTCTTC.

This clonotype ranks as medium-sized. The chain employs TRBV6-5 and TRBJ1-3; D perhaps matches TRBD1 (6 bases). Per germline, CDR1 MNHEY and CDR2 SVGAGI. CDR3 size: 16 residues. The V and J ends lost 9 bases and 3 bases respectively, with 21 bases between them. The CDR3 nucleotides read TGTGCCAGTGGGTCGAACAGGGCTTTATTTGGAAACACCATATATTTT. This encodes CASGSNRALFGNTIYF.

V and J are TRBV5-1 and TRBJ2-3; 8 bases agree with TRBD2. Germline CDR1 and CDR2: SGHRS and YFSETQ. The V segment lost 4 bases and the J segment 4 bases; nucleotides outside the gene matches: 5. The CDR3 has 14 amino acids. This CDR3 reads CASSPGGAADTQYF. In DNA, the CDR3 is TGCGCCAGCAGCCCCGGGGGGGCCGCAGATACGCAGTATTTT. Using reference TRBV5-1 and TRBJ2-3 for the parts outside the CDR3, the full variable domain is KAGVTQTPRYLIKTRGQQVTLSCSPISGHRSVSWYQQTPGQGLQFLFEYFSETQRNKGNFPGRFSGRQFSNSRSEMNVSTLELGDSALYLCASSPGGAADTQYFGPGTRLTVL.

This clonotype is medium-sized (0.01 to 0.1%). J is TRBJ2-7 and V is TRBV6-5; 8 positions match TRBD2. V shed 5 bases and J 5 bases; nucleotides not matched to a gene: 11. The CDR3 runs 15 residues. CDR1 and CDR2 from the germline V gene are MNHEY and SVGAGI. CDR3 in amino acids: CASSPETSGKNEQYF. CDR3 nucleotide sequence: TGTGCCAGCAGTCCAGAAACTAGCGGAAAGAACGAGCAGTACTTC.

Comment on this clonotype: A much more abundant neighbour one base away suggests this may be a read error. The J gene is TRBJ2-3, the V gene TRBV19, with 7 bases lining up with TRBD1. Looked up from germline, CDR1 is LNHDA and CDR2 is SQIVND (reference sequence). This CDR3 comprises 15 residues. In nucleotides, the CDR3 is TGTGTCAGCAGCTTGGGGGACAGCTACACAGATACGCAGTATTTT. Protein sequence: CVSSLGDSYTDTQYF.

This clonotype was recorded a few times. V is TRBV7-6 and J is TRBJ2-3; D possibly corresponds to TRBD2 (5 bases). The CDR3 spans 15 residues. CDR1 SGHVS and CDR2 FNYEAQ come from the germline V gene. V lost 1 base, J lost 2 bases, and 10 bases lay in between. The CDR3 coding sequence is TGTGCCAGCAGCTTAGGGGCGGGCCTCACAGATACGCAGTATTTT. Its translation is CASSLGAGLTDTQYF.

The rearrangement uses TRBV5-1 and TRBJ1-3; 7 bases map to TRBD1. The CDR3 loop spans 17 amino acids. CDR1 and CDR2 (germline): SGHRS, YFSETQ. J gave up 0 bases and V 4 bases, and 10 bases lay outside the gene matches. This CDR3 reads CASSLTFRGSSGNTIYF. The CDR3 coding sequence is TGCGCCAGCAGCCTTACCTTCAGGGGGAGCTCTGGAAACACCATATATTTT.

On this clonotype: A much larger clone is a single base away; this may be a read error. The genes are TRBV6-5 and TRBJ2-1; 9 bases are shared with TRBD2. The CDR3 has 14 residues. The junction had 11 bases not matched to a gene; V was cut back by 8 bases and J by 9 bases. Germline CDR1 is MNHEY and CDR2 is SVGAGI. The DNA of the CDR3 is TGTGCCAGCGTTTTAGCGGGAGAGTTGAGTGAGCAGTTCTTC. This gives the protein CASVLAGELSEQFF.

This clonotype was detected a few times. The chain couples TRBV5-5 to TRBJ1-5; D not resolved. The CDR3 runs to 15 residues. Germline lookup yields CDR1 SGHKS and CDR2 YYEKEE (reference sequence). Between the trimmed V and J ends, which lost 5 bases and 1 base, there was a span of 13 bases. CDR3 protein: CASRFSPTSNQPQHF. The CDR3 coding sequence is TGTGCCAGCAGGTTTTCGCCTACGAGCAATCAGCCCCAGCATTTT.

The CDR3 DNA follows: TGTGCCAGCACTGCCCCGGGACAGGGGGCGGTTCGTGAAAAACTGTTTTTT. It is translated as CASTAPGQGAVREKLFF. The chain has TRBV12-3 or TRBV12-4 and TRBJ1-4; 12 bases line up with TRBD1. This CDR3 is built from 17 residues. Germline trimming cut 7 bases from V and 7 bases from J; bases unmatched to any gene: 13.